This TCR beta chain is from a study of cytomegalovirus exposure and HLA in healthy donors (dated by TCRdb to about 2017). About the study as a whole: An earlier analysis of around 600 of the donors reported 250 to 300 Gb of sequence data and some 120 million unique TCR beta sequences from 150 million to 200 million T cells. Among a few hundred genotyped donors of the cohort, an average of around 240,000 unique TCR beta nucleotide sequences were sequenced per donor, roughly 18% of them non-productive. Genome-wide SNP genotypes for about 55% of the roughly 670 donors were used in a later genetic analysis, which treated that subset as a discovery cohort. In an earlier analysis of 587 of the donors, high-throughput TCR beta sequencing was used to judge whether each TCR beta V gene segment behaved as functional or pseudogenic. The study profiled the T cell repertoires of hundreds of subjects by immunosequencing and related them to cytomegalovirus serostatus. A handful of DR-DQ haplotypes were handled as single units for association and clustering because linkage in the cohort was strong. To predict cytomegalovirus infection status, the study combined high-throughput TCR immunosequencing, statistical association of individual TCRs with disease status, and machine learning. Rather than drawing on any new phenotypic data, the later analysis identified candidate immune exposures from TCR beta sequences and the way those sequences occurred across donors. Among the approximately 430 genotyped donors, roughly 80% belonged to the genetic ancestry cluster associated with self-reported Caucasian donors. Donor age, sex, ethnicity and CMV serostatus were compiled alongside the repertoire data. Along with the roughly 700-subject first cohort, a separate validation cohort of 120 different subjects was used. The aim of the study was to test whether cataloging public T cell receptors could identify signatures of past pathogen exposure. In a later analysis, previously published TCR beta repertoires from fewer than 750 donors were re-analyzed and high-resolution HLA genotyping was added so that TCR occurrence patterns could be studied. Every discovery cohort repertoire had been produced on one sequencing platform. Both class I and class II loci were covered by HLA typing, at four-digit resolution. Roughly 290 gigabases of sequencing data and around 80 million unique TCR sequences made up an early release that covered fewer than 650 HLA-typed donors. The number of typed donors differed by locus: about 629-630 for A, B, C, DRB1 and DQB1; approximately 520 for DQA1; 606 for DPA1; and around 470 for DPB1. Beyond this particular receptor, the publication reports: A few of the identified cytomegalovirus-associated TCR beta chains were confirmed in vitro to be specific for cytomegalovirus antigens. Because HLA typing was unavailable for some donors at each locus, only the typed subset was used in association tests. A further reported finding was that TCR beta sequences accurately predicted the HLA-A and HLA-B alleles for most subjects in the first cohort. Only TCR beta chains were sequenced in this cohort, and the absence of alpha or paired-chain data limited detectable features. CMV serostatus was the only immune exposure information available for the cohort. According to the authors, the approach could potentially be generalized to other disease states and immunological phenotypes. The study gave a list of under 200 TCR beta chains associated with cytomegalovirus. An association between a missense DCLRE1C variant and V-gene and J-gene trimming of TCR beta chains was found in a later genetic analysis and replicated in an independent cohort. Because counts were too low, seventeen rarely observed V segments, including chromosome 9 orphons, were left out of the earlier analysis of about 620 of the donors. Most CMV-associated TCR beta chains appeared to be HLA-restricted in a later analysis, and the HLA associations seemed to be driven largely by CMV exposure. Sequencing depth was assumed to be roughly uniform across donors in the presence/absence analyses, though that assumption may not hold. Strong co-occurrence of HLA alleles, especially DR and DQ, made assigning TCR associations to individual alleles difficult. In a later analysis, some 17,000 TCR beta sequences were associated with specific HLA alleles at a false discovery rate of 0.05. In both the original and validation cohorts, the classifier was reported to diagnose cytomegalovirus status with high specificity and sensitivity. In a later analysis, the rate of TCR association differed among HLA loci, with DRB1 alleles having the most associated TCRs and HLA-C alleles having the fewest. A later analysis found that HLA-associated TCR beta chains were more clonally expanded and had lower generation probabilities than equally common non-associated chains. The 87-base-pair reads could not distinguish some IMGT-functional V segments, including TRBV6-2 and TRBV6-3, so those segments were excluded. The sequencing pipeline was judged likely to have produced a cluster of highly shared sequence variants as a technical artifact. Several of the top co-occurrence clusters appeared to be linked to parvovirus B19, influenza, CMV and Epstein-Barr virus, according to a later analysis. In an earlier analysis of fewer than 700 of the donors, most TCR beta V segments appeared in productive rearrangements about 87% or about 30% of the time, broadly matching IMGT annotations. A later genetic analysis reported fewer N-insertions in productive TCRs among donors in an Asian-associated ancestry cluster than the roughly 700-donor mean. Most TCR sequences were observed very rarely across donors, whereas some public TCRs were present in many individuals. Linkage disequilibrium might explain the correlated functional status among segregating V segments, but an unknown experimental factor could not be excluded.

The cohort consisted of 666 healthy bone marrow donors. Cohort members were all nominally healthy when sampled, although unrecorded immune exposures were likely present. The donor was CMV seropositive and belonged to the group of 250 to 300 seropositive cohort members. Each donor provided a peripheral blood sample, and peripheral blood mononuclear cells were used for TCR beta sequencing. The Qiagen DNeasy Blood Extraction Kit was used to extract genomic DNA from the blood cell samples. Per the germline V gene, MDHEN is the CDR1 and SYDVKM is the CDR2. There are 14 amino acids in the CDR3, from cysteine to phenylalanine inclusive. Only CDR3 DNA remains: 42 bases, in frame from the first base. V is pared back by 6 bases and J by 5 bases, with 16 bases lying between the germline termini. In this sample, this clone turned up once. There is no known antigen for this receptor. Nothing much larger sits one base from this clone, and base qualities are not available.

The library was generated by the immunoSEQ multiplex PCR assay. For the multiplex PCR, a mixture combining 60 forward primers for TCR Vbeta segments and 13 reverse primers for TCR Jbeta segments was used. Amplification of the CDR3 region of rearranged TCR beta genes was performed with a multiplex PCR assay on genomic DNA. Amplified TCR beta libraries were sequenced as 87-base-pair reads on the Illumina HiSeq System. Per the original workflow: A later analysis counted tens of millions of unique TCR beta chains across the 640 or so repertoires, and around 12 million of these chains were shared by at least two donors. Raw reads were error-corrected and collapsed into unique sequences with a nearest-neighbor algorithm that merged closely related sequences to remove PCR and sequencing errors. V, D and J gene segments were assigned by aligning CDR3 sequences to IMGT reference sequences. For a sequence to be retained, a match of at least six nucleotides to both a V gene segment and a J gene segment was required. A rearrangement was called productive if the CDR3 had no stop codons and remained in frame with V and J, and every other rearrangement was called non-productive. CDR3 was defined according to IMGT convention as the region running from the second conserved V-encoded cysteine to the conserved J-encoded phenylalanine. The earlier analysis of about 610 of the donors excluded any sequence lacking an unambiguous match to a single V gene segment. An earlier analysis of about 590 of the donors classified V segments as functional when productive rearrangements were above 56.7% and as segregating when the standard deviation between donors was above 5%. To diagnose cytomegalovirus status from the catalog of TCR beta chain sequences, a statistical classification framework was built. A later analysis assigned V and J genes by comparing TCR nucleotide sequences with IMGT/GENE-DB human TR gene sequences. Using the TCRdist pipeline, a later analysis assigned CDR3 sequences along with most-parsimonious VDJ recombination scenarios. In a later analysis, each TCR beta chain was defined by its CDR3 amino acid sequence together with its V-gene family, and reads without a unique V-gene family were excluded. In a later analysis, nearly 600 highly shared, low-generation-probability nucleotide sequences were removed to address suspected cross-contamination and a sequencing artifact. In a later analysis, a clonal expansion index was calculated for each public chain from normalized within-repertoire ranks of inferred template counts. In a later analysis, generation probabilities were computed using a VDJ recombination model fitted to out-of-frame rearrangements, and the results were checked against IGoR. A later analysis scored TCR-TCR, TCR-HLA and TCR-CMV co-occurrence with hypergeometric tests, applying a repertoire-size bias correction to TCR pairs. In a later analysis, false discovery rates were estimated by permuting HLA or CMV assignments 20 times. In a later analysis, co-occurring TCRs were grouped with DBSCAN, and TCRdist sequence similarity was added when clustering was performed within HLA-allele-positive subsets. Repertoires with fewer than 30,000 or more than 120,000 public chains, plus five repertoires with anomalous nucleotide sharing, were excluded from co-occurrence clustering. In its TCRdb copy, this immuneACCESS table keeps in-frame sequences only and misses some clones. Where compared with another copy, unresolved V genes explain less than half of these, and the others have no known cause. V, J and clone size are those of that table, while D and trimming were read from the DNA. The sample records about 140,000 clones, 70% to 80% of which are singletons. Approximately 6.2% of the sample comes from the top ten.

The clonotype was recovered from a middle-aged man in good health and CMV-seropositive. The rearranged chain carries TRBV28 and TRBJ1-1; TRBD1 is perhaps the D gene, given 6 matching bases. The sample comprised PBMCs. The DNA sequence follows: TGTGCCAGCAGCCCGGGACACCGAGGAACTGAAGCTTTCTTT. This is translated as CASSPGHRGTEAFF.